This T cell receptor (beta chain) was documented in a study of blood T cell repertoires in COVID-19. Turning to the study itself: The United States, Italy and Spain supplied acute and convalescent COVID-19 samples. The cDNA or gDNA used as material had been derived from T cells, B-cell-depleted T cells, or PBMCs.

The V end lost 1 base, the J end lost 6 bases, and 19 bases lay between the germline ends. CDR1 is LGHDT and CDR2 is YNNKEL in the germline V gene (reference sequence). The CDR3 is made up of 16 amino acids. In the source study's methods: Amplification from reference gene primers served as the basis for estimated nucleated cell counts. The protocol was immunoSEQ multiplex PCR, while the TCRdb copy is restricted to in-frame clones and leaves out a portion. V and J calls and clone size are given by that table; D and trimming were obtained from the DNA. The data contain about 40,000 clones, 80% to 90% of them seen just once; the ten biggest clones take up around 16%.

The sequencing input was peripheral blood. The V gene is TRBV3-1 (or the pseudogene TRBV3-2), the J gene TRBJ2-7, with D maybe TRBD2 (5 bases). The TCR comes from an older man with active COVID-19. The CDR3 region has the DNA TGTGCCAGCAGCCAAGTTGCTAGCCCCCGCTCAGTCGAGCAGTACTTC. It specifies CASSQVASPRSVEQYF.